A selection of T cell receptor beta chains follows, all from one sample in a study of identical twins. TCRdb re-derived calls from the 5' RACE reads in MiXCR, one entry per CDR3 protein. The data show 350,000 to 400,000 distinct CDR3 sequences, roughly 10% seen once. The specimen sequenced was naive T cells sorted from blood. All receptors come from a woman between 45 and 65 years old in good health. Both conserved end residues are part of each CDR3. The D gene is left open where the match is weak. Size is omitted from some rows. Given values are once, few, many or a class for expanded clones.

J,D,size,V,DNA,CDR3
TRBJ2-7,.,few,TRBV4-2,TGTGCCAGCAGCCATAACAAGGGTGCGCGAGGGGAGCAGTACTTC,CASSHNKGARGEQYF
TRBJ2-4,.,.,TRBV5-1,TGCGCCAGCAGTTCGACGAAAAACATTCAGTACTTC,CASSSTKNIQYF
TRBJ1-6,.,many,TRBV5-1,TGCGCCAGCAGCTTGGTGGGACGTTCACCCCTCCACTTT,CASSLVGRSPLHF
TRBJ2-3,TRBD2,few,TRBV12-3/TRBV12-4,TGTGCCAGCAGTAGGAGGAGGGGACTAGCGGGCCTTAGCACAGATACGCAGTATTTT,CASSRRRGLAGLSTDTQYF
TRBJ2-1,.,many,TRBV5-4,TGTGCCAGCAGCTTGGCGGGGCTCGAGCAGTTCTTC,CASSLAGLEQFF
TRBJ1-2,.,many,TRBV4-1,TGCGCCAGCAGCCAATATGGGGCAGCATATGGCTACACCTTC,CASSQYGAAYGYTF
TRBJ2-1,.,.,TRBV9,TGTGCCAGCAGCGTAGAGTTGTCTAGCGAGCATGAGCAGTTCTTC,CASSVELSSEHEQFF
TRBJ2-3,.,.,TRBV11-2,TGTGCCAGTTCTGTTTGGGGTACGCAGTATTTT,CASSVWGTQYF
TRBJ1-2,.,.,TRBV29-1,TGCAGCGTAAGCAGGGGAGGCAAGATTAGCTATGGCTACACCTTC,CSVSRGGKISYGYTF
TRBJ2-3,TRBD2,.,TRBV4-1,TGCGCCAGCAGCCAACTAGCGGGAGAGAGAGATACGCAGTATTTT,CASSQLAGERDTQYF
TRBJ1-1,.,.,TRBV12-3/TRBV12-4,TGTGCCAGCACCCTAACCCAGGGCGGCACTGAAGCTTTCTTT,CASTLTQGGTEAFF
TRBJ2-1,TRBD2,many,TRBV29-1,TGCAGCGTTGAATTCCTAGCGGGAGGGAGCTCCTACAATGAGCAGTTCTTC,CSVEFLAGGSSYNEQFF
TRBJ1-4,TRBD1,few,TRBV20-1,TGCAGTGCTAGTGTTACAGGGGGACTTTATAATGAAAAACTGTTTTTT,CSASVTGGLYNEKLFF
TRBJ1-1,.,.,TRBV3-1,TGTGCCAGCAGCCAGAAGTTCAACACTGAAGCTTTCTTT,CASSQKFNTEAFF
TRBJ1-1,.,many,TRBV5-1,TGCGCCAGCAGCTTGGTTGTTGGGACCACTGAAGCTTTCTTT,CASSLVVGTTEAFF
TRBJ2-7,.,few,TRBV20-1,TGCAGTGCTAGAGATGGAGGCGGAACCTACGAGCAGTACTTC,CSARDGGGTYEQYF
TRBJ2-2,.,many,TRBV24-1,TGTGCCACCAGTGACAGGATCAGGAACACCGGGGAGCTGTTTTTT,CATSDRIRNTGELFF
TRBJ2-1,TRBD1,few,TRBV14,TGTGCCAGCAGCCAAGTTAGAGACAGGGGGTACAATGAGCAGTTCTTC,CASSQVRDRGYNEQFF
TRBJ1-1,.,.,TRBV5-1,TGCGCCAGCAGCTTGGCGCCAACCGATGAAGCTTTCTTT,CASSLAPTDEAFF
TRBJ2-1,.,.,TRBV20-1,TGCAGTGCTACTGCCGGGCCCCAAGCCAATGAGCAGTTCTTC,CSATAGPQANEQFF
TRBJ1-1,TRBD1,.,TRBV3-1,TGTGCCAGCAGCTCACAGGGGGCTTGGACTGAAGCTTTCTTT,CASSSQGAWTEAFF
TRBJ2-2,.,many,TRBV3-1,TGTGCCAGCAGCCAAGTCATAGGGACGAACACCGGGGAGCTGTTTTTT,CASSQVIGTNTGELFF
TRBJ1-1,.,many,TRBV12-3/TRBV12-4,TGTGCCAGCAGCCCTCCGGATCGGGATGAAGCTTTCTTT,CASSPPDRDEAFF
TRBJ2-5,TRBD2,many,TRBV20-1,TGCAGTGCTACCAGGACTAGCGGACAAGAGACCCAGTACTTC,CSATRTSGQETQYF
TRBJ2-7,.,.,TRBV28,TGTGCCAGCAGTTTGCGACAGGTCAACTCCTACGAGCAGTACTTC,CASSLRQVNSYEQYF
TRBJ2-2,TRBD2,many,TRBV4-1,TGCGCCAGCAGCCCCCCCTACGGGAGGGCCTATGAGAACACCGGGGAGCTGTTTTTT,CASSPPYGRAYENTGELFF
TRBJ2-7,.,few,TRBV29-1,TGCAGCGTTGATTTCGGGAAAGAGCAGTACTTC,CSVDFGKEQYF
TRBJ2-2,.,.,TRBV11-1,TGTGCCAGCAGCTTAGATGGCGGCCAGGGGGAGCTGTTTTTT,CASSLDGGQGELFF
TRBJ1-5,.,many,TRBV20-1,TGCAGTGCTACGGGAGGGAATCAGCCCCAGCATTTT,CSATGGNQPQHF